This T cell receptor (beta chain) was captured in a study of identical twins. TCRdb reprocessed the 5' RACE reads via MiXCR and lists one record per CDR3 protein. The sample lists 1.5 million to 2 million distinct CDR3 sequences, less than 35% seen once, with about 0.25% in the top ten. Germline CDR1 reads SGHDN; CDR2 reads FVKESK. The CDR3 runs to 13 residues. Regarding this clonotype: The junction departs from the called germline gene at one end, perhaps through a read error.

This TCR came from a newborn girl in good health. Material: cord blood. The chain couples TRBV14 to TRBJ2-3; D remains unclear. CDR3: CASSRPGTDTRYF. CDR3 sequence (DNA): TGTGCCAGCAGCCGTCCTGGCACAGATACGCGGTATTTT. Filled out from reference TRBV14 and TRBJ2-3, the complete variable domain reads EAGVTQFPSHSVIEKGQTVTLRCDPISGHDNLYWYRRVMGKEIKFLLHFVKESKQDESGMPNNRFLAERTGGTYSTLKVQPAELEDSGVYFCASSRPGTDTRYFGPGTRLTVL.